This TCR beta chain was captured in a study of graft-versus-host responses after intestinal transplantation. Study-wide points: Peak circulating GvH clone levels were associated with early post-transplant HvG declines.

In the case of this clone: The antigen is unknown.

From germline, CDR1 is MNHNS and CDR2 SASEGT. This CDR3 comprises 11 residues. V lost 4 bases, J lost 12 bases, and 3 bases stayed unmatched. The method was immunoSEQ multiplex PCR; TCRdb's version includes in-frame clones alone and lacks a portion of them. Among approximately 77,000 clones, around 93% were seen once, and the ten largest hold 0.55% to 0.75%. The receptor was isolated from a human patient who received an intestinal transplant, so some T cells may come from the graft donor. The input for sequencing was PBMCs, taken 98 days after intestinal transplantation. The V call is TRBV6-1, the J call TRBJ2-5; 9 bases match TRBD1. This chain's CDR3 is CASSVWTGEYF. The CDR3 DNA sequence: TGTGCCAGCAGTGTTTGGACAGGGGAGTACTTC.